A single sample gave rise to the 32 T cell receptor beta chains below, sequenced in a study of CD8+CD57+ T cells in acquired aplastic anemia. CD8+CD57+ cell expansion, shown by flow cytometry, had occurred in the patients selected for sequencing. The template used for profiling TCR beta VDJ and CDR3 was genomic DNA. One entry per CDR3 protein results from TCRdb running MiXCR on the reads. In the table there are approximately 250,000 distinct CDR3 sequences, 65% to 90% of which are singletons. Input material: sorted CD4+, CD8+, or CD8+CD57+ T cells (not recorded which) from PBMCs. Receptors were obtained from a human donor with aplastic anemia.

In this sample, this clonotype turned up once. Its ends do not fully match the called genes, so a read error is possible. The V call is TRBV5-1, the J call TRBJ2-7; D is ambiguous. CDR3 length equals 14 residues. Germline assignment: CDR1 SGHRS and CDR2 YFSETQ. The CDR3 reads CATSLRGLDNEQYF. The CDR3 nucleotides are TGCGCCACCAGCTTGCGTGGCCTCGACAACGAGCAGTACTTC.

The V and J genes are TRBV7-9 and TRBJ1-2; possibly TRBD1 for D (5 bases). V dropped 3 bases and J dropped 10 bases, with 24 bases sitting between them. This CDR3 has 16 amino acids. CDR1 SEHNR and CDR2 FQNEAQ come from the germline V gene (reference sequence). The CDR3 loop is CASSLERDGGVDDYTF. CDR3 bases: TGTGCCAGCAGCTTGGAGAGAGACGGGGGGGTAGATGACTACACCTTC.

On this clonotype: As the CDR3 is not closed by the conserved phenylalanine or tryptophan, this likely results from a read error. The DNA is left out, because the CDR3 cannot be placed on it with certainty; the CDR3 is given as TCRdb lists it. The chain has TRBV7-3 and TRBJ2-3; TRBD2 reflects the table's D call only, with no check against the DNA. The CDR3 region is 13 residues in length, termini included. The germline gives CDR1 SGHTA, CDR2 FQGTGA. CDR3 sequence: CASSASGRSPYAV.

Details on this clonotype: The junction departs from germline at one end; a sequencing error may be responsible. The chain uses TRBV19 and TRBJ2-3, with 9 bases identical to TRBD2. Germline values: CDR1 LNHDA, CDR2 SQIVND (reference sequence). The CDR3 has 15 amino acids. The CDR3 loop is CASSIASGTDNKQFF. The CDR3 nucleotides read TGTGCCAGTAGTATAGCTAGCGGGACCGACAATAAGCAGTTTTTC.

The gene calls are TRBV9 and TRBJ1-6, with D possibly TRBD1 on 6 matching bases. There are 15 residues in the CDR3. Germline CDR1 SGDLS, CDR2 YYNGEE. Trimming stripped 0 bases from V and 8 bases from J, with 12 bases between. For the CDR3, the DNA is TGTGCCAGCAGCGTAGTCGGGACACCCCATTCACCCCTCCACTTT. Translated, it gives CASSVVGTPHSPLHF.

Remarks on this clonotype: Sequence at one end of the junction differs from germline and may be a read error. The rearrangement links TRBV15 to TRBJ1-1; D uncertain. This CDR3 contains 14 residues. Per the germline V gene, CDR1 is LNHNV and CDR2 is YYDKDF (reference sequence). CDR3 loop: CASSDYSINDEDFF. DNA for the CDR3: TGTGCCAGCAGCGATTACAGCATCAACGATGAAGATTTCTTT.

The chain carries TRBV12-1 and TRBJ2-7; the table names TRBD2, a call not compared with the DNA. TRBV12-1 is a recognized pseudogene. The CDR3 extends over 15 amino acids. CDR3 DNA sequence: TGTGCCAGCAGCGCGGACCCTAGCGTAAACTACGAGCAGTACTTC. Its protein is CASSADPSVNYEQYF.

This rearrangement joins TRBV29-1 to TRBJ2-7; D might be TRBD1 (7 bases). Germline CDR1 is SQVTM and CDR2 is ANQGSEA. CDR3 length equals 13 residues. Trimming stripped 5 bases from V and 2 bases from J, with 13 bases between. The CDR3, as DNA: TGCAGCGTTCGGGGGACAGAGCCCTACGAGCAGTACTTC. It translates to CSVRGTEPYEQYF.

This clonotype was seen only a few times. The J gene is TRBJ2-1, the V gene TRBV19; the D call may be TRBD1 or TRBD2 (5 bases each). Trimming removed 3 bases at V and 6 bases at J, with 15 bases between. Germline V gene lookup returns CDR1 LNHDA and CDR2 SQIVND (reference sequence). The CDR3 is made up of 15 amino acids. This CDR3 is CASSIKVLGTNEQFF. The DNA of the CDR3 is TGTGCCAGTAGTATTAAGGTCTTGGGGACCAATGAGCAGTTCTTC.

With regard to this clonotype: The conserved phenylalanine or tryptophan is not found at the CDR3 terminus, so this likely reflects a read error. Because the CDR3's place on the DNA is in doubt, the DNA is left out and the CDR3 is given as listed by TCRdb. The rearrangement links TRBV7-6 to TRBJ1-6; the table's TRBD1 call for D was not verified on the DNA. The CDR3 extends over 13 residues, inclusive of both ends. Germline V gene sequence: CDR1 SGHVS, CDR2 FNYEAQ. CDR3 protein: CASSLAHGTNHTQ.

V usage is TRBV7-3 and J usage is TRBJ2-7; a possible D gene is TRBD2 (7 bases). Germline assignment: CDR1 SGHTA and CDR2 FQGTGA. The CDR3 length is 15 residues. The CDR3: CASTRGGVTSGEHYV. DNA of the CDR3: TGTGCCAGCACCCGAGGGGGGGTCACCTCCGGCGAGCACTACGTC.

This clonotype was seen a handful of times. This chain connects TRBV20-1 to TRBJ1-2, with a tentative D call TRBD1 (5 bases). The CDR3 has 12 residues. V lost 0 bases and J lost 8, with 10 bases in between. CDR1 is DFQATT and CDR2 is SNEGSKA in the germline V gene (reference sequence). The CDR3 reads CSARDQGDGYTF. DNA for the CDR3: TGCAGTGCTAGAGATCAGGGAGACGGCTACACCTTC.

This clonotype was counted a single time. The CDR3 DNA follows: TGTGCCAGCAGCTTCCCTAACACATCCGGGACAAACGATGGCTACACCTTC. The encoded protein is CASSFPNTSGTNDGYTF. The chain combines TRBV7-8 with TRBJ1-2, with a weak D call TRBD1 (6 bases). Deletions cut 3 bases from V and 6 bases from J, with 23 bases between. This CDR3 is 17 amino acids long. CDR1 is SGHVS and CDR2 is FQNEAQ in the germline V gene.

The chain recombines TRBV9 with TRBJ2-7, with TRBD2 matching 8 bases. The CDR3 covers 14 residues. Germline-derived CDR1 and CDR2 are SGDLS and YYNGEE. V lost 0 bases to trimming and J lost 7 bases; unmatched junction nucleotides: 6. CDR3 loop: CASSVDGRANEQYV. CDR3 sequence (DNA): TGTGCCAGCAGCGTAGACGGGAGGGCCAATGAGCAGTACGTC.

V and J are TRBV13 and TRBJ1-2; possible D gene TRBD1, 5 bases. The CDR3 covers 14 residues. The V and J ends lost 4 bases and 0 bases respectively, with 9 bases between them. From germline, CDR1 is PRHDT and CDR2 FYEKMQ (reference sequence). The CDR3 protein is CASSSGWANYGYTF. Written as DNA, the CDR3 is TGTGCCAGCAGCTCAGGGTGGGCTAACTATGGCTACACCTTC.

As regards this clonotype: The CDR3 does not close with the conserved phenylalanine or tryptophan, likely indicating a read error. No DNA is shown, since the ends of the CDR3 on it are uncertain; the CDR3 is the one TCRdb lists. CDR3 sequence reads: CASGGARDTYEV. V and J are TRBV7-6 and TRBJ2-4; TRBD1 reflects the table's D call only, with no check against the DNA. The germline CDR1 and CDR2 sequences are SGHVS and FNYEAQ. From its first to its last residue, the CDR3 has 12 amino acids.

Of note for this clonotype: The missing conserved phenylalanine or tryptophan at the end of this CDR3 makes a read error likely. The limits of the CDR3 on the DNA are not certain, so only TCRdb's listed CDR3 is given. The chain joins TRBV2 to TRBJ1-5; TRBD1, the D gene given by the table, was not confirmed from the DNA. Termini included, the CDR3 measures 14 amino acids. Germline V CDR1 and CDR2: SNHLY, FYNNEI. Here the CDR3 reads CASGDGGTNTQYFC.

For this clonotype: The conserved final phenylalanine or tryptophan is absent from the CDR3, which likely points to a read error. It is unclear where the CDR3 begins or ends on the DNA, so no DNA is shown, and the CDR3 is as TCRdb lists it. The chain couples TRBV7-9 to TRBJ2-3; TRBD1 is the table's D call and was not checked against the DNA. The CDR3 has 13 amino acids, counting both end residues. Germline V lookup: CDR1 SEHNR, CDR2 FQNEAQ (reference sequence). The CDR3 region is CASGYQRSGARDD.

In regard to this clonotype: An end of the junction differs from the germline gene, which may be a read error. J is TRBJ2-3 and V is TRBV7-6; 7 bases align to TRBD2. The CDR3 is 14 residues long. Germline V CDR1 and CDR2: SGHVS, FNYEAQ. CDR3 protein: CASSLAGGREPLRF. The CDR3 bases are TGTGCCAGCAGCTTAGCGGGTGGGCGGGAGCCCCTACGATTT.

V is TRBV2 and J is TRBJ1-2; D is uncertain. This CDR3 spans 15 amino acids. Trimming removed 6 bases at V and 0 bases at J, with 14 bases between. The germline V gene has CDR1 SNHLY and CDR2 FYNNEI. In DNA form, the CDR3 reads TGTGCCAGCAGGTGGACGGACGATACTAACTATGGCTACACCTTC. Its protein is CASRWTDDTNYGYTF.

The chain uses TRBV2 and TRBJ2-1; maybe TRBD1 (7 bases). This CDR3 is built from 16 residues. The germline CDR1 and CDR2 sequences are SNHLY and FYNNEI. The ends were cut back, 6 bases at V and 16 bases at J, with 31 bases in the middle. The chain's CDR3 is CASSQGGGNRQDVHFF. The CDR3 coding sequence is TGTGCCAGCAGCCAGGGGGGCGGAAATAGGCAGGATGTTCACTTCTTC.

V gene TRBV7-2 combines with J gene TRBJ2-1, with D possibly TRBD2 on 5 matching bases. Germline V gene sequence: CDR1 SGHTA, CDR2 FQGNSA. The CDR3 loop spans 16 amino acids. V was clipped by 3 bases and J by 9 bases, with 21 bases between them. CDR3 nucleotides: TGTGCCAGCAGCTTTCAAGGGAGCGGCGAGAGCGGTGAGCAGTTCTTC. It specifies CASSFQGSGESGEQFF.

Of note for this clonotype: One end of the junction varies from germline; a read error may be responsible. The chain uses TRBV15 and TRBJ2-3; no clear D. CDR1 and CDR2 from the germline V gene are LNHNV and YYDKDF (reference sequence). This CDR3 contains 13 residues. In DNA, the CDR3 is TGTGCCACCGGCGACGGCGCCAGAGATAAGCAGTATTTC. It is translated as CATGDGARDKQYF. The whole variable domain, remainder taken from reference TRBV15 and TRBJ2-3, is DAMVIQNPRYQVTQFGKPVTLSCSQTLNHNVMYWYQQKSSQAPKLLFHYYDKDFNNEADTPDNFQSRRPNTSFCFLDIRSPGLGDTAMYLCATGDGARDKQYFGPGTRLTVL.

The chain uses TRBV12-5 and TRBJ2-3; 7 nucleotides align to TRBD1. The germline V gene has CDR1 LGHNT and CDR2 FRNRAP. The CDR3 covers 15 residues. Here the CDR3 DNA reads TGTGCCGATGAAGCAGGGGGACAGAGCACAGATACGCAGTATTTT. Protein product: CADEAGGQSTDTQYF. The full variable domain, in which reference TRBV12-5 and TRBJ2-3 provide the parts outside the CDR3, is DARVTQTPRHKVTEMGQEVTMRCQPILGHNTVFWYRQTMMQGLELLAYFRNRAPLDDSGMPKDRFSAEMPDATLATLKIQPSEPRDSAVYFCADEAGGQSTDTQYFGPGTRLTVL.

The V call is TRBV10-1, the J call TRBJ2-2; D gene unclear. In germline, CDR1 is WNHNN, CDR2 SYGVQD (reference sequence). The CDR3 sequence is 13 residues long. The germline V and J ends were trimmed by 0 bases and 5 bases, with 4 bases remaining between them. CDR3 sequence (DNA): TGCGCCAGCAGTGAGTCACCGACCGGGGAGCTGTTTTTT. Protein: CASSESPTGELFF.

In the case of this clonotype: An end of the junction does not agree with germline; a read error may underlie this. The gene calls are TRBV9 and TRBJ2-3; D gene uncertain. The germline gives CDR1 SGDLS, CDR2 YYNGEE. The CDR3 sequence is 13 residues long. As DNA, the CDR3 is TGTGCCAGCAGAGACGACATGAACACTGAAGCGTACTTT. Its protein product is CASRDDMNTEAYF.

CDR3 loop: CASSSSRTGGSAEQFF. The CDR3 DNA is TGTGCCAGCAGCTCTAGCAGGACCGGGGGAAGCGCCGAGCAGTTCTTC. The chain employs TRBV7-9 and TRBJ2-1, with D possibly matching TRBD2 (6 bases). Germline V gene lookup returns CDR1 SEHNR and CDR2 FQNEAQ (reference sequence). This CDR3 has 16 residues. V gave up 4 bases and J gave up 10 bases, with 23 bases separating them.

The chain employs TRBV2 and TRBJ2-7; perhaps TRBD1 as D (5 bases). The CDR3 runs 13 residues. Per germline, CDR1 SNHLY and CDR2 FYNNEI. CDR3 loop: CPDSTGRIHEQYV. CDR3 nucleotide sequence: TGTCCAGACAGTACTGGGCGGATCCACGAGCAGTACGTC.

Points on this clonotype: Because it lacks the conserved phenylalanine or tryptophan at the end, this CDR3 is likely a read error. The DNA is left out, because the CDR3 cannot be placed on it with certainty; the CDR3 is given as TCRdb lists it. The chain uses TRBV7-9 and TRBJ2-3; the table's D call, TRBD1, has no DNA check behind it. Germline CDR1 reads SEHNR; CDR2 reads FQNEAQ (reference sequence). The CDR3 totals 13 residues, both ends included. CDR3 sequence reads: CASSPGQGDQETL.

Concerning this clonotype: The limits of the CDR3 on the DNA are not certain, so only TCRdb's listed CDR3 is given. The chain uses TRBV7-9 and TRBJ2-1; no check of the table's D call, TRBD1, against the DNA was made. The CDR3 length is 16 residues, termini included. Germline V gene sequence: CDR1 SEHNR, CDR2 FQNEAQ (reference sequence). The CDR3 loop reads CASSSHTRGYTFGQFF.

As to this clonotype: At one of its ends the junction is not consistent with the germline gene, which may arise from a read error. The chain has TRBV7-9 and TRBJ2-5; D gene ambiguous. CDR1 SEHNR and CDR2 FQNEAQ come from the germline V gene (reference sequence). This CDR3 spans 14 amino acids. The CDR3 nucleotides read TGTGCCACCAGCAGCGCCAGCGCGCAAGAGACCCAGTACTTC. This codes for CATSSASAQETQYF. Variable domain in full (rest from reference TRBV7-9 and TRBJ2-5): DTGVSQNPRHKITKRGQNVTFRCDPISEHNRLYWYRQTLGQGPEFLTYFQNEAQLEKSRLLSDRFSAERPKGSFSTLEIQRTEQGDSAMYLCATSSASAQETQYFGPGTRLLVL.

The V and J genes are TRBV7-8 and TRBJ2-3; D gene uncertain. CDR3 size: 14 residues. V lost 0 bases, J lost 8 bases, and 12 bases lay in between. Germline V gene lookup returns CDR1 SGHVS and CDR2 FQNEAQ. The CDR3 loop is CASSLAEGRCTQYF. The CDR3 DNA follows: TGTGCCAGCAGCTTAGCGGAAGGTCGGTGTACGCAGTATTTT.